The 7 T cell receptor beta chains below all came from one sample that was sequenced in a study of blood T cells in healthy people across ages. Combining a sample-barcoded 5' primer with a J-beta primer mix, a second PCR ran for about 6 to 12 cycles. TCRdb reprocessed the 5' RACE reads with MiXCR, giving one entry per CDR3 protein. The sample consists of hundreds of thousands of distinct CDR3 sequences, less than 25% of them appearing once. These same records also appear under a second study, on T cells of mothers and their children.

Input material: blood. These receptors originate from a boy under 18 in good health.

The chain couples TRBV4-3 to TRBJ1-6, with 11 bases identical to TRBD1. The junction had 1 base not matched to a gene; V was cut back by 1 base and J by 8 bases. Per the germline V gene, CDR1 is LGHNA and CDR2 is YSLEER. CDR3 length: 15 amino acids. In DNA form, the CDR3 reads TGCGCCAGCAGCCAAGGGACAGGGGGCGATTCACCCCTCCACTTT. It yields the protein CASSQGTGGDSPLHF.

This rearrangement joins TRBV5-1 to TRBJ2-5; 9 bases map to TRBD1. Losses at the gene ends were 5 bases for V and 4 bases for J; bases not matched to a gene: 6. The germline V gene has CDR1 SGHRS and CDR2 YFSETQ. The CDR3 covers 14 residues. CDR3 in amino acids: CASSITGGGETQYF. The CDR3 region has the DNA TGCGCCAGCAGTATTACAGGGGGCGGAGAGACCCAGTACTTC. The full variable domain, rest sourced from reference TRBV5-1 and TRBJ2-5, is KAGVTQTPRYLIKTRGQQVTLSCSPISGHRSVSWYQQTPGQGLQFLFEYFSETQRNKGNFPGRFSGRQFSNSRSEMNVSTLELGDSALYLCASSITGGGETQYFGPGTRLLVL.

This sequence joins TRBV9 and TRBJ2-1, with D possibly TRBD2 on 6 matching bases. The J call may be wrong; the DNA end is better matched by TRBJ2-7. Germline V gene lookup returns CDR1 SGDLS and CDR2 YYNGEE. The CDR3 runs to 15 residues. CDR3 DNA sequence: TGTGCCAGCAGCGTAGATGGAGGGAGGCTAAACGAGCAGTACTTC. Translated, it gives CASSVDGGRLNEQYF.

This sequence joins TRBV11-2 and TRBJ2-5; 8 bases align to TRBD1. The CDR3 has 16 amino acids. The trim removed 1 base at V and 5 bases at J, leaving 9 bases unmatched. In germline, CDR1 is SGHAT, CDR2 FQNNGV. The CDR3 DNA reads as TGTGCCAGCAGCTTAGGCCCAACAGGGGGTGGGGAGACCCAGTACTTC. This translates into CASSLGPTGGGETQYF.

This clonotype was counted at least ten times. This rearrangement joins TRBV4-1 to TRBJ2-7; no reliable D call. V lost 1 base, J lost 6 bases, and 4 bases lay in between. Germline V lookup: CDR1 MGHRA, CDR2 YSYEKL. The CDR3 runs 11 residues. The CDR3 DNA reads as TGCGCCAGCAGCCAAGGTCCCGAGCAGTACTTC. It translates to CASSQGPEQYF.

This clonotype was found many times. The genes are TRBV4-2 and TRBJ2-1; 8 nucleotides match TRBD2. This CDR3 region has 17 residues. Germline-derived CDR1 and CDR2 are LGHNA and YNFKEQ. V was clipped by 3 bases and J by 4 bases; unmatched bases: 11. The CDR3 nucleotides are TGTGCCAGCAGCCAGGCACAAGCGGGAGCGGGTTACAATGAGCAGTTCTTC. It yields the protein CASSQAQAGAGYNEQFF.

This clonotype showed up just a few times. The chain joins TRBV5-1 to TRBJ2-5; 11 bases line up with TRBD2. CDR1 is SGHRS and CDR2 is YFSETQ in the germline V gene. The CDR3 is made up of 17 amino acids. J gave up 3 bases and V 0 bases, and 7 bases lay outside the gene matches. As DNA, the CDR3 is TGCGCCAGCAGCTTGGATGCGGGACTAGCGGATAAAGAGACCCAGTACTTC. Residues: CASSLDAGLADKETQYF.